These T cell receptor beta chains were read from a single sample in a study of T cells in narcolepsy. Using immunoSEQ multiplex PCR, the repertoire was profiled, and TCRdb retains in-frame clones only, with some absent. The sample includes roughly 27,000 clones, roughly 86% of them seen just once. Source material: memory (CD45RA-) CD4+ T cells from blood. These TCRs come from a human donor in good health. Both conserved end residues are part of each CDR3. Each record gives: D gene, CDR3 length, clone size, J gene, V gene, CDR3 DNA, CDR3 protein. The D gene is left open where the match is weak. Part of the rows lack a size; the others show once, few, many or a class for expanded clones.

TRBD1 13 . TRBJ2-5 TRBV6-6 TGTGCCAGCAGACCGACAGGGGAAGAGGCCCAGTACTTC CASRPTGEEAQYF
TRBD1 15 . TRBJ2-2 TRBV19 TGTGCCAGTAGGAGGACAGGGGGGGACACCGGGGAGCTGTTTTTT CASRRTGGDTGELFF
TRBD1 13 . TRBJ2-1 TRBV7-8 TGTGCCAGCCGGGACAGGGTATCTGGGGAGCAGTTCTTC CASRDRVSGEQFF
TRBD2 12 . TRBJ2-7 TRBV29-1 TGCAGCGTTGCGAGCGGGAGACACGAGCAGTACTTC CSVASGRHEQYF
. 13 once TRBJ1-5 TRBV29-1 TGCAGCGTTGGGGGGACCCCCAATCAGCCCCAGCATTTT CSVGGTPNQPQHF
. 14 few TRBJ1-2 TRBV7-9 TGTGCCAGCAGCTTAGCAGGGGCCGAAGCTAGCTACACCTTC CASSLAGAEASYTF
TRBD1 15 once TRBJ2-7 TRBV19 TGTGCCAGTAGCCTTGGACAGGTTAGCTCCTACGAGCAGTACTTC CASSLGQVSSYEQYF
. 14 . TRBJ1-1 TRBV11-3 TGTGCCAGCAGCTTAACGGGAAAGAACACTGAAGCTTTCTTT CASSLTGKNTEAFF
TRBD2 12 . TRBJ2-1 TRBV10-2 TGCGCCAGTAGAACCGGGACTAGCACTCAGTTCTTC CASRTGTSTQFF
TRBD1 14 . TRBJ2-5 TRBV29-1 TGCAGCGTTAATCCCCGGGACAGGGAAGAGACCCAGTACTTC CSVNPRDREETQYF
. 14 . TRBJ1-5 TRBV7-6 TGTGCCAGCAGCCCTAACTTTGGGAATCAGCCCCAGCATTTT CASSPNFGNQPQHF
. 16 . TRBJ1-5 TRBV7-3 TGTGCCAGCAGCTCCGACCTGACAGAAGGTCGTCAGCCCCAGCATTTT CASSSDLTEGRQPQHF
. 14 few TRBJ1-2 TRBV6-1 TGTGCCAGCAGTGAAGCTCGAGTGGGCTATGGCTACACCTTC CASSEARVGYGYTF
. 14 . TRBJ2-2 TRBV19 TGTGCCAGTAGTCAGGGTTGGAGCACCGGGGAGCTGTTTTTT CASSQGWSTGELFF
. 14 . TRBJ2-5 TRBV12-5 TGTGCTAGTGCTATACAGGGTTTCGGCGAGACCCAGTACTTC CASAIQGFGETQYF
TRBD2 18 . TRBJ2-2 TRBV2 TGTGCCAGCAGTGAAGTTAGACTAGCGGGAGGTGTGACCGGGGAGCTGTTTTTT CASSEVRLAGGVTGELFF
TRBD1 15 . TRBJ1-2 TRBV4-1 TGCGCCAGCAGCCAAGTCGGAGGGGGCGTCTATGGCTACACCTTC CASSQVGGGVYGYTF
. 17 . TRBJ1-5 TRBV21-1 TGTGCCAGCAGCAAAGGGAACAGATATCGTGGCAATCAGCCCCAGCATTTT CASSKGNRYRGNQPQHF
. 17 . TRBJ2-5 TRBV28 TGTGCCAGCAGCCGCACAAGGCTAAGGGACTCCCCCACGACCCAGTACTTC CASSRTRLRDSPTTQYF
TRBD2 17 . TRBJ2-3 TRBV7-2 TGTGCCAGCAGCTTAGTTGGACTAGCGGGGGGCACAGATACGCAGTATTTT CASSLVGLAGGTDTQYF
TRBD2 17 . TRBJ2-3 TRBV4-2 TGTGCCAGCAGCCAAGGAACTAGCGTAGATAGCACAGATACGCAGTATTTT CASSQGTSVDSTDTQYF
TRBD1 14 . TRBJ1-1 TRBV2 TGTGCCAGCAGACTGACAGGGGGGAACACTGAAGCTTTCTTT CASRLTGGNTEAFF
TRBD1 15 few TRBJ2-2 TRBV5-1 TGCGCCAGCAGCTTGGTGACAGGGTATACCGGGGAGCTGTTTTTT CASSLVTGYTGELFF
. 12 . TRBJ2-7 TRBV5-1 TGCGCCAGCAGCCAGACAGAAAACGAGCAGTACTTC CASSQTENEQYF
. 16 . TRBJ2-3 TRBV19 TGTGCCAGTAGTATAGAGGCGCGCTTTGGCACAGATACGCAGTATTTT CASSIEARFGTDTQYF
TRBD2 16 . TRBJ2-1 TRBV10-3 TGTGCCATCAGACCAACCCTAGCGGGAGTAGATAATGAGCAGTTCTTC CAIRPTLAGVDNEQFF
. 13 once TRBJ1-3 TRBV11-2 TGTGCCAGCAGCCAATACAGGGGAAACACCATATATTTT CASSQYRGNTIYF
. 15 . TRBJ1-2 TRBV30 TGTGCCTGGAGTACTGGGAACCTAGCTAACTATGGCTACACCTTC CAWSTGNLANYGYTF
. 12 few TRBJ1-2 TRBV19 TGTGCCAGTAGTATCACAGGGTATGGCTACACCTTC CASSITGYGYTF
. 16 . TRBJ1-6 TRBV7-9 TGTGCCAGCAGCTTATCAGGGGTTGGGGATAATTCACCCCTCCACTTT CASSLSGVGDNSPLHF
. 12 . TRBJ1-4 TRBV7-9 TGTGCCAGCAGCTTAGCGGGCGGAAAACTGTTTTTT CASSLAGGKLFF
TRBD2 19 . TRBJ2-7 TRBV11-2 TGTGCCAGCAGCTTAGGCCAGGAACTAGCGGGGGGGCTGTCCTACGAGCAGTACTTC CASSLGQELAGGLSYEQYF
TRBD2 17 once TRBJ2-3 TRBV5-4 TGTGCCAGCAGCTTGGAGGCTAGCGGGAGATCATGGGATACGCAGTATTTT CASSLEASGRSWDTQYF
. 15 . TRBJ2-1 TRBV4-1 TGCGCCAGCAGCCAAACCCCGACGGGGGACAATGAGCAGTTCTTC CASSQTPTGDNEQFF
TRBD2 17 . TRBJ2-2 TRBV28 TGTGCCAGCAGAAATATGGCGGGGACTAGCGGGACCGGGGAGCTGTTTTTT CASRNMAGTSGTGELFF
TRBD2 14 . TRBJ2-1 TRBV10-3 TGTGCCATCAAGTTTAATAGCGGGAGTAATGAGCAGTTCTTC CAIKFNSGSNEQFF
TRBD2 12 . TRBJ2-1 TRBV29-1 TGCAGCGTGGCGGCGGGAGTCAATGAGCAGTTCTTC CSVAAGVNEQFF
TRBD2 18 . TRBJ2-6 TRBV5-4 TGTGCCAGCAGCTTATTAGGAGCGGGGGGTCTCGCGGCCAACGTCCTGACTTTC CASSLLGAGGLAANVLTF
. 13 few TRBJ1-1 TRBV19 TGTGCCAGTAGTATGATCGGGGGAACTGAAGCTTTCTTT CASSMIGGTEAFF
. 13 . TRBJ1-2 TRBV19 TGTGCCAGTAGTATACCAGGGCTGGGTGGCTACACCTTC CASSIPGLGGYTF
. 14 once TRBJ1-2 TRBV7-2 TGTGCCAGCACCAGGGCGGCCGAGGGCTATGGCTACACCTTC CASTRAAEGYGYTF
. 15 . TRBJ2-7 TRBV28 TGTGCCAGCAGCCCCCCAGGGCCCGGTCTGGGCGAGCAGTACTTC CASSPPGPGLGEQYF
. 14 . TRBJ1-2 TRBV13 TGTGCCAGCAGCTTAGGAGTCGGCAACTATGGCTACACCTTC CASSLGVGNYGYTF
. 14 . TRBJ2-2 TRBV25-1 TGTGCCAGCAGTCCCCAGGCGAACACCGGGGAGCTGTTTTTT CASSPQANTGELFF
. 14 . TRBJ1-6 TRBV2 TGTGCCACCTCCAGGGATACGTATAATTCACCCCTCCACTTT CATSRDTYNSPLHF
. 13 . TRBJ2-2 TRBV30 TGTGCCTGGAGTGTCGATCAGGCCGGGGAGCTGTTTTTT CAWSVDQAGELFF
. 14 few TRBJ1-4 TRBV19 TGTGCCAGTAGTGAGGGGGACGGTAATGAAAAACTGTTTTTT CASSEGDGNEKLFF
TRBD1 15 . TRBJ2-3 TRBV9 TGTGCCAGCAGGCCTACAGGGGGTCCAGGAGATACGCAGTATTTT CASRPTGGPGDTQYF
TRBD1 14 . TRBJ2-5 TRBV2 TGTGCCAGCACGAGGGACAGGGGACAAGAGACCCAGTACTTC CASTRDRGQETQYF
TRBD2 16 few TRBJ2-1 TRBV6-5 TGTGCCAGCAGTTCGATTAGCGGGAGGGCCGTCAGTGAGCAGTTCTTC CASSSISGRAVSEQFF
. 15 . TRBJ1-1 TRBV12-5 TGTGCTAGTGGCTCCAAGGGGCAGCCGAACACTGAAGCTTTCTTT CASGSKGQPNTEAFF
TRBD1 14 . TRBJ1-2 TRBV5-5 TGTGCCAGCAGCTGGACAGGGAATAACTATGGCTACACCTTC CASSWTGNNYGYTF
. 14 . TRBJ2-5 TRBV7-2 TGTGCCAGCAGCTTAAGTTCAGAGGGGGAGACCCAGTACTTC CASSLSSEGETQYF
TRBD2 17 . TRBJ2-3 TRBV18 TGTGCCAGCTCCACCTGGACTAGCGGGGCCTTCACAGATACGCAGTATTTT CASSTWTSGAFTDTQYF
. 14 few TRBJ2-2 TRBV11-3 TGTGCCAGCAGCCCCTCCCCGCAGGCCGGGGAGCTGTTTTTT CASSPSPQAGELFF
. 15 . TRBJ1-2 TRBV5-1 TGCGCCAGCAGCGACCAAGACGGAATAAACTATGGCTACACCTTC CASSDQDGINYGYTF